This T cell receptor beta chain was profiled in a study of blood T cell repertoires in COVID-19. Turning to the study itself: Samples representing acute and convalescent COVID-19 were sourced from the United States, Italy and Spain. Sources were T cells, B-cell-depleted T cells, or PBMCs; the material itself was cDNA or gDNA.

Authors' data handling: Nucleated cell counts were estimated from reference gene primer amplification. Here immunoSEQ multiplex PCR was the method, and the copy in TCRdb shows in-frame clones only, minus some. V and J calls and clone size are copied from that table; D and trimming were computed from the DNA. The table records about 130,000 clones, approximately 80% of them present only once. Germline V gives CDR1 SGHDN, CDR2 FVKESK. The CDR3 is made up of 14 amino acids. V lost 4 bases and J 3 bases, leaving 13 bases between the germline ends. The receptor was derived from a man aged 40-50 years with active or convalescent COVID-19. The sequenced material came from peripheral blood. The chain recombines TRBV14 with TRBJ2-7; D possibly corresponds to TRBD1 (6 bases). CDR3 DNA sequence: TGTGCCAGCAGCCCCGGACAGATCTTCTACGAGCAGTACTTC. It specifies CASSPGQIFYEQYF.